What follows is one T cell receptor beta chain and its context. Clones were read by immunoSEQ multiplex PCR, and TCRdb kept only the in-frame ones, dropping some. The profile shows more than 90,000 clones, 85% to 90% of them singletons. The sample belongs to a study of blood T cell repertoires in COVID-19. The wider study: PBMCs, B-cell-depleted T cells, or T cells were the source of the cDNA or gDNA that made up the material.

There are 20 residues in the CDR3. CDR1 is LGHNA, CDR2 YSLEER, per germline. The V segment lost 0 bases and the J segment 1 base; nucleotides outside the gene matches: 13. Sequencing input: peripheral blood. This clonotype originated in a man aged 65-85 years who had recovered from COVID-19. The chain combines TRBV4-3 with TRBJ2-1, with 9 bases that match TRBD1. The CDR3 bases are TGCGCCAGCAGCCAAGAACCGAACAGGGGGCGGTTTTGGTCCTACAATGAGCAGTTCTTC. This translates into CASSQEPNRGRFWSYNEQFF.